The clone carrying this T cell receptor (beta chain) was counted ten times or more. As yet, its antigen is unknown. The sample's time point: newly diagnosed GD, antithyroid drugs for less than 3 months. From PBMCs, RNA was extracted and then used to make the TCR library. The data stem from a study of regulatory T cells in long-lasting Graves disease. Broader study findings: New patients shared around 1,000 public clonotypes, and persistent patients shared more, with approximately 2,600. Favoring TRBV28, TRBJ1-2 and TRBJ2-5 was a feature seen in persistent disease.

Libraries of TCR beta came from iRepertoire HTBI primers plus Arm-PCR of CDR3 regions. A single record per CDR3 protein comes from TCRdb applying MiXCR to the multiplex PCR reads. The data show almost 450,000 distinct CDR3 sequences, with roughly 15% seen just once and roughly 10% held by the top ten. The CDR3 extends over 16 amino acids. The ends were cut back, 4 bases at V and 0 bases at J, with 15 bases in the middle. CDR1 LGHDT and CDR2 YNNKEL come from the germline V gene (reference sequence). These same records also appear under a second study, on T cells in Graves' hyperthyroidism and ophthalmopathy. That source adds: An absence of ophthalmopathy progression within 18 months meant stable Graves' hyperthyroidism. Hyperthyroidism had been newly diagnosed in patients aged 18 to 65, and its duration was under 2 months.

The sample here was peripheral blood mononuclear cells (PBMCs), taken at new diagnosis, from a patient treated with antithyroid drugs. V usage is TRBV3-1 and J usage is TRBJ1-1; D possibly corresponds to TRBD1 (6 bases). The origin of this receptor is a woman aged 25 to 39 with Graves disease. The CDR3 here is CASSPTQGSMNTEAFF. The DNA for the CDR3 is TGTGCCAGCAGCCCAACTCAGGGGTCCATGAACACTGAAGCTTTCTTT.